This entry is about one T cell receptor (beta chain). This sample stems from a study of blood T cell repertoires in COVID-19. In the study overall: Sample material is recorded as cDNA or gDNA derived from T cells, B-cell-depleted T cells, or PBMCs.

Original processing notes: Scientists estimated how many nucleated cells there were by amplifying reference gene primers. TCRdb's copy holds only in-frame clones and misses some; the assay was immunoSEQ multiplex PCR. That table supplies the V and J calls and clone size; D and trimming were determined from the DNA. The sample records about 170,000 clones, 83% being singletons. Sequenced material: peripheral blood. This TCR was sampled from an elderly woman with acute or convalescent COVID-19.

The CDR3 DNA follows: TGTGCCACCAGCAGGGCTATGGGACTAGCGGGTACCGGGGAGCTGTTTTTT. Protein sequence: CATSRAMGLAGTGELFF. The rearrangement uses TRBV15 and TRBJ2-2; TRBD2 aligns across 12 bases. The CDR3 sequence is 17 residues long. V trimming: 3 bases; J trimming: 5 bases; junction bases outside the gene matches: 7. From germline, CDR1 is LNHNV and CDR2 YYDKDF (reference sequence).